The present T cell receptor (beta chain) was sequenced within a study of cytomegalovirus exposure and HLA in healthy donors. Study outcomes and limitations: With high specificity and sensitivity, the classifier reportedly diagnosed cytomegalovirus status. Many donors carried some public TCRs, although rarity characterized most TCR sequences. A few CMV-associated chains proved CMV antigen-specific in vitro. A later analysis found first-cohort TCR clusters tended to co-occur in the 90 to 150 validation repertoires.

A note on this clone: Its antigen is not known.

The CDR3 has 16 amino acids. The germline V and J ends were trimmed by 1 base and 3 bases, with 15 bases remaining between them. Germline V gives CDR1 SGHTA, CDR2 FQGNSA. TCRdb keeps only in-frame clones here, not all; method: immunoSEQ multiplex PCR. Of about 110,000 clones listed, 95% are singletons. This TCR was recovered from a woman aged 18 to 35 in good health and CMV-seronegative. The chain combines TRBV7-2 with TRBJ1-1; no clear D gene. The sequenced sample consisted of PBMCs. CDR3 sequence reads: CASSLDEGARDTEAFF. For the CDR3, the DNA is TGTGCCAGCAGCTTAGATGAGGGTGCTCGGGACACTGAAGCTTTCTTT.